This T cell receptor (beta chain) came from a study of radiotherapy plus CTLA-4 blockade in lung cancer. Ipilimumab-mediated CTLA-4 blockade plus focal radiation was given to patients having chemo-refractory metastatic non-small-cell lung cancer. The V gene lost 0 bases and the J gene lost 0 bases, with 10 bases spanning the gap. This CDR3 is built from 16 residues. The germline gives CDR1 SGDLS, CDR2 YYNGEE. Repertoires were generated with immunoSEQ multiplex PCR, while TCRdb's copy carries only in-frame clones and drops some. The table lists 35,000 or so clones, more than 80% of them singletons, with 5% to 6% in the top ten. This clone was detected only once.

Sequences were derived from peripheral blood, sampled from a patient treated with radiotherapy plus ipilimumab. The chain has TRBV9 and TRBJ2-1; tentative D call: TRBD1 (5 bases). The source is a human donor with non-small cell lung cancer who had stable disease on radiotherapy plus ipilimumab. CDR3: CASSVAQGRSYNEQFF. CDR3 sequence (DNA): TGTGCCAGCAGCGTAGCTCAGGGCCGCTCCTACAATGAGCAGTTCTTC.